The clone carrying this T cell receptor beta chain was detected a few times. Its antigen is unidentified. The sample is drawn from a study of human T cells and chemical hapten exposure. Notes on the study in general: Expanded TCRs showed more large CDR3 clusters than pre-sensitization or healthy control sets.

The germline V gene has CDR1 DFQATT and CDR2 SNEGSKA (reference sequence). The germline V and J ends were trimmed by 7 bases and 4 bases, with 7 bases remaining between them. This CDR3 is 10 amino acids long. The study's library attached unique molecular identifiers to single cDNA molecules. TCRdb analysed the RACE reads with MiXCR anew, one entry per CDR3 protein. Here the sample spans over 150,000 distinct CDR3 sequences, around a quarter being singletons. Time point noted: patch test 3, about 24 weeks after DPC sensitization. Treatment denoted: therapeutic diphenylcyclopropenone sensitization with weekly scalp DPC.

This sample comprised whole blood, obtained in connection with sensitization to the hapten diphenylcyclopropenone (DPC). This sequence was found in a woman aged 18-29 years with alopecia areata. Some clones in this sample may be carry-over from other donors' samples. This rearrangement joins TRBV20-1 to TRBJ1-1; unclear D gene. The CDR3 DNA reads TGCAGTGAGGCTATCACTGAAGCTTTCTTT. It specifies CSEAITEAFF.